This note documents a single T cell receptor (beta chain) sequence. This record belongs to a study of blood T cell repertoires in COVID-19. Study background: PBMCs, B-cell-depleted T cells, or T cells provided the cDNA or gDNA that made up the material.

Trimming cost V 5 bases and J 1 base, with 9 bases left between them. CDR3 length: 14 amino acids. Germline loops: CDR1 MDHEN, CDR2 SYDVKM. Followed over time, Seattle patients had been enrolled while infection was active. Original processing notes: Reference gene primer amplification gave nucleated cell count estimates. Using immunoSEQ multiplex PCR, the repertoire was profiled, and TCRdb retains in-frame clones only, with some absent. That table is the source of V, J and clone size, and D and trimming were worked out from the DNA. The sample lists hundreds of thousands of clones; more than 80% were seen once.

The clonotype comes from a woman in her twenties or thirties with COVID-19, enrolled during active disease. Sequencing was carried out using peripheral blood. V gene TRBV28 combines with J gene TRBJ2-1; D ambiguous. CDR3 residues: CASSRRLSYNEQFF. The CDR3, as DNA: TGTGCCAGCAGTCGAAGACTGTCCTACAATGAGCAGTTCTTC.